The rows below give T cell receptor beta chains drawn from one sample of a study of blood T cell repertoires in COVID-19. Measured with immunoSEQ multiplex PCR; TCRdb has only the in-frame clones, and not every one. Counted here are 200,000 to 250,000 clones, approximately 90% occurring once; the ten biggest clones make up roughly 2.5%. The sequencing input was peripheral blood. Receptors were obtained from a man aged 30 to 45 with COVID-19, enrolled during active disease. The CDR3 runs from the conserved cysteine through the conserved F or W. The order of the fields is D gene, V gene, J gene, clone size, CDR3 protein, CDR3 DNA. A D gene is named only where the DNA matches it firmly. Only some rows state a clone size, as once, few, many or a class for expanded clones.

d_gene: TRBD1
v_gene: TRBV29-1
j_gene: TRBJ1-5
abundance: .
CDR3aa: CSVTAGTESNQPQHF
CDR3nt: TGCAGCGTAACCGCCGGGACAGAGAGCAATCAGCCCCAGCATTTT

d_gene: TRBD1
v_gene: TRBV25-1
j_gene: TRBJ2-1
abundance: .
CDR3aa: CASSALPGQGINEQFF
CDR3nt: TGTGCCAGCAGTGCACTTCCGGGACAGGGGATAAATGAGCAGTTCTTC

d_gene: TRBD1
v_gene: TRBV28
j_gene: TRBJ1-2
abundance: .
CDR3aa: CASSSPGQRERGGYTF
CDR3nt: TGTGCCAGCAGTTCCCCGGGACAGAGGGAACGGGGTGGCTACACCTTC

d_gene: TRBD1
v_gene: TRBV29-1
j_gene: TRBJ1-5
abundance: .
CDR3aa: CSATGAHNQPQHF
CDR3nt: TGCAGCGCGACAGGGGCCCACAATCAGCCCCAGCATTTT

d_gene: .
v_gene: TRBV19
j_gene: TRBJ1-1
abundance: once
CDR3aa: CASTHRRGNTEAFF
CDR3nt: TGTGCCAGTACTCACCGACGGGGGAACACTGAAGCTTTCTTT

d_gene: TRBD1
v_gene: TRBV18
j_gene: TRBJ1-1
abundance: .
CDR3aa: CASSPLQGVNTEAFF
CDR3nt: TGTGCCAGCTCGCCATTACAGGGGGTGAACACTGAAGCTTTCTTT

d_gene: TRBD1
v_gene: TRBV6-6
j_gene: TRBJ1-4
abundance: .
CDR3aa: CASSDHRGREEKLFF
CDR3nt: TGTGCCAGCAGTGACCACAGGGGGAGAGAGGAAAAACTGTTTTTT

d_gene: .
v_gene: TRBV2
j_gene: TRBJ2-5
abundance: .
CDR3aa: CASSEAGPQETQYF
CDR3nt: TGTGCCAGCAGTGAAGCGGGGCCCCAAGAGACCCAGTACTTC

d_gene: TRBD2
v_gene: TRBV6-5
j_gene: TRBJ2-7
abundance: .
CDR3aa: CASSPTGLASYEQYF
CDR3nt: TGTGCCAGCAGTCCAACAGGACTAGCCTCCTACGAGCAGTACTTC

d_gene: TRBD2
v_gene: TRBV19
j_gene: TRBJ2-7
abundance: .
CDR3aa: CASSIAGVPTYEQYF
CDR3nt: TGTGCCAGTAGTATTGCGGGAGTGCCTACCTACGAGCAGTACTTC

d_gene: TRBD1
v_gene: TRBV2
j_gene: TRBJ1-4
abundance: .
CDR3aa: CASSRGTVNEKLFF
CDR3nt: TGTGCCAGCAGTAGAGGGACAGTTAATGAAAAACTGTTTTTT

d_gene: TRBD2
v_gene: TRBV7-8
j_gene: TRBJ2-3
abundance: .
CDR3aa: CASSLLGTRGRDTQYF
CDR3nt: TGTGCCAGCAGCTTACTAGGGACTAGGGGAAGGGATACGCAGTATTTT

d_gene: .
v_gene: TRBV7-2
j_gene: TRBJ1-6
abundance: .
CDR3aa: CASSPDSNSPLHF
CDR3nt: TGTGCCAGCAGCCCCGACAGCAATTCACCCCTCCACTTT

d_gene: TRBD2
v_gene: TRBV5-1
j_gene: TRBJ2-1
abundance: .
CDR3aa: CASSHGTSGNNEQFF
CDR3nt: TGCGCCAGCAGTCATGGGACTAGCGGGAACAATGAGCAGTTCTTC

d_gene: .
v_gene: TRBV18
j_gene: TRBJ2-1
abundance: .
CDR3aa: CASSRSFDYVNEQFF
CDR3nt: TGTGCCAGCTCCCGCTCCTTTGACTATGTCAATGAGCAGTTCTTC

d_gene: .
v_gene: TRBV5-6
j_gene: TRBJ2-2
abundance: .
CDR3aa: CASSFGVGGELFF
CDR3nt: TGTGCCAGCAGCTTCGGGGTCGGCGGGGAGCTGTTTTTT

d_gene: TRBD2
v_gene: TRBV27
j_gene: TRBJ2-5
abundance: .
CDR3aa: CASTSGLQETQYF
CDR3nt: TGTGCCAGCACTAGCGGGCTCCAAGAGACCCAGTACTTC

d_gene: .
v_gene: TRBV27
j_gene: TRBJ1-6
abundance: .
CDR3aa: CASSLRGQSYNSPLHF
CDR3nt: TGTGCCAGCAGTTTGCGGGGGCAGTCCTATAATTCACCCCTCCACTTT